The TCR beta chain described here comes from a study of blood T cell repertoires in COVID-19. Study summary: Acute and convalescent COVID-19 specimens originated in the United States, Italy and Spain.

Followed longitudinally, the Seattle patients had been enrolled during active infection. The CDR3 length is 13 residues. Germline trimming cut 8 bases from V and 8 bases from J; bases unmatched to any gene: 4. Per the original data handling: Reference gene primer amplification yielded estimated nucleated cell counts. The table came from immunoSEQ multiplex PCR; TCRdb's copy has only in-frame clones and leaves some out. V, J and clone size were drawn from that table, and D and trimming were deduced from the DNA. The sample holds about 74,000 clones, just over 90% seen once. The chain is built from TRBV12-3 or TRBV12-4 and TRBJ2-1; TRBD2 matches at 12 bases. This clonotype was sampled from a man in his fifties with COVID-19, enrolled during active disease. Sequencing input: peripheral blood. This CDR3 is CASLAGGRYEQFF. CDR3 DNA: TGTGCCAGCCTAGCGGGAGGGAGGTATGAGCAGTTCTTC.